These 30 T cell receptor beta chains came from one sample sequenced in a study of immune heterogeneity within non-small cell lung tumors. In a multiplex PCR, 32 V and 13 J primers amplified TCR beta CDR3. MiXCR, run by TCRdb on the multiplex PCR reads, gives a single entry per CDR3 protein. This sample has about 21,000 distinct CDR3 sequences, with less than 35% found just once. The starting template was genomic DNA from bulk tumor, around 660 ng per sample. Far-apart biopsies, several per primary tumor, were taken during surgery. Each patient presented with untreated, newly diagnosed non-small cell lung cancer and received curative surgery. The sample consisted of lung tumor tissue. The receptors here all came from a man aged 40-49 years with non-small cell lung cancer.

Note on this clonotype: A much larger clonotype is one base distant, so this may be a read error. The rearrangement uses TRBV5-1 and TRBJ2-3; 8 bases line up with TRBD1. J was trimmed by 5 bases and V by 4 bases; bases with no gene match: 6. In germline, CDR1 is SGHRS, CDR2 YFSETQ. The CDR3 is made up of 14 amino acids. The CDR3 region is CASSQGQVGDTQYF. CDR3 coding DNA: TGCGCCAGCAGCCAGGGACAGGTTGGAGATACGCAGTATTTT. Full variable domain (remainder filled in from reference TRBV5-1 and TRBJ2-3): KAGVTQTPRYLIKTRGQQVTLSCSPISGHRSVSWYQQTPGQGLQFLFEYFSETQRNKGNFPGRFSGRQFSNSRSEMNVSTLELGDSALYLCASSQGQVGDTQYFGPGTRLTVL.

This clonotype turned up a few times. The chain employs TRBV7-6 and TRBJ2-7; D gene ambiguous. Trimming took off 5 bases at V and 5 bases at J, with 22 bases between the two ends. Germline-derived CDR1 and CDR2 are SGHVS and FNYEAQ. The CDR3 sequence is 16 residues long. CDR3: CASSRAAEVESDEQYF. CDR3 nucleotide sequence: TGTGCCAGCAGCCGGGCGGCGGAAGTAGAGTCGGACGAGCAGTACTTC.

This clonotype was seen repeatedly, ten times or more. The CDR3 bases are TGCGCCAGCAGCTCGCAACCGGGATCCTACACCTACGAGCAGTACTTC. It translates to CASSSQPGSYTYEQYF. The rearrangement joins TRBV5-1 to TRBJ2-7; perhaps TRBD2 as D (5 bases). V dropped 3 bases and J dropped 2 bases, with 18 bases sitting between them. Looked up from germline, CDR1 is SGHRS and CDR2 is YFSETQ. This CDR3 has 16 amino acids.

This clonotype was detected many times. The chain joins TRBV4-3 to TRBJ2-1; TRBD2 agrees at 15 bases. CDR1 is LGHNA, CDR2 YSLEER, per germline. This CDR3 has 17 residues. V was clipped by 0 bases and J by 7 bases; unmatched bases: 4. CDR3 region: CASSQEGLAGGPNEQFF. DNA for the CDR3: TGCGCCAGCAGCCAAGAGGGACTAGCGGGAGGTCCTAATGAGCAGTTCTTC.

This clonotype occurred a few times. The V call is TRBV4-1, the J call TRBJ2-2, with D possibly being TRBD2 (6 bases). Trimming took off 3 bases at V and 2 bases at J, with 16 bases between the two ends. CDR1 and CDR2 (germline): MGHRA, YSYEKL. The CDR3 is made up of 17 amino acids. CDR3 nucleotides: TGCGCCAGCAGCCAGGCGCGCGGTAGCGGAAACACCGGGGAGCTGTTTTTT. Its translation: CASSQARGSGNTGELFF.

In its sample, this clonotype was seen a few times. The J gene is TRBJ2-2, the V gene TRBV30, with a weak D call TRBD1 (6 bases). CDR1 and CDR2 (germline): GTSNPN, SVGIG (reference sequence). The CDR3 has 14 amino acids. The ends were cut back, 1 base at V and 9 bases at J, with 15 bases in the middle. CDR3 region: CAWSGGQLVRELFF. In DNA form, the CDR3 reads TGTGCCTGGAGTGGGGGACAACTCGTCCGGGAGCTGTTTTTT. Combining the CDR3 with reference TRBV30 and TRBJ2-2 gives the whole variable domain SQTIHQWPATLVQPVGSPLSLECTVEGTSNPNLYWYRQAAGRGLQLLFYSVGIGQISSEVPQNLSASRPQDRQFILSSKKLLLSDSGFYLCAWSGGQLVRELFFGEGSRLTVL.

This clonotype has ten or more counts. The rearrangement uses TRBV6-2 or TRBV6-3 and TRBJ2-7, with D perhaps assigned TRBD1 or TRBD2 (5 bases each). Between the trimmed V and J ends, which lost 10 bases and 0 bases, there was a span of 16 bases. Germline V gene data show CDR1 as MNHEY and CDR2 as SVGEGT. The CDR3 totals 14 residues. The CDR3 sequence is CATEGRRSSYEQYF. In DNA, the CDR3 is TGTGCCACTGAGGGACGGAGGAGCTCCTACGAGCAGTACTTC.

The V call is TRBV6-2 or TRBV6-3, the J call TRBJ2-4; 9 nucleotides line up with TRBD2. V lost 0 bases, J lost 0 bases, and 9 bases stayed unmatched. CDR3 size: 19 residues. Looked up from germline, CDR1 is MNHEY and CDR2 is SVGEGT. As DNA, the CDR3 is TGTGCCAGCAGTTACTCCGGAGCACTAGCGGGCGTAGCCAAAAACATTCAGTACTTC. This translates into CASSYSGALAGVAKNIQYF.

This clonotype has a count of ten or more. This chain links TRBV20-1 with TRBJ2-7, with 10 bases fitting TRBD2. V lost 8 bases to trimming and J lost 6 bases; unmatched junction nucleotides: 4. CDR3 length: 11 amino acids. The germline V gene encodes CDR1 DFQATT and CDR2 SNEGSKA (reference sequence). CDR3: CSTGTSAEQYF. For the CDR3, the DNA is TGCAGTACCGGGACTAGCGCCGAGCAGTACTTC.

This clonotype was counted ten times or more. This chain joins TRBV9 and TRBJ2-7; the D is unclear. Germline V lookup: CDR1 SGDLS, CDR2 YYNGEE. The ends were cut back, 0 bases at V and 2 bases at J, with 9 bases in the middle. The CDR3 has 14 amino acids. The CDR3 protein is CASSVDGQTYEQYF. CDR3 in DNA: TGTGCCAGCAGCGTAGATGGCCAGACCTACGAGCAGTACTTC.

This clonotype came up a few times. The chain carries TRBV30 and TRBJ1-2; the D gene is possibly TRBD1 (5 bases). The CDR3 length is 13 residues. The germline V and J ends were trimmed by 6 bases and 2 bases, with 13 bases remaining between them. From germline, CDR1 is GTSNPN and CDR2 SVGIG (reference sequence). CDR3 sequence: CACGVGGNYGYTF. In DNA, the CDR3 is TGTGCCTGTGGGGTGGGGGGAAACTATGGCTACACCTTC.

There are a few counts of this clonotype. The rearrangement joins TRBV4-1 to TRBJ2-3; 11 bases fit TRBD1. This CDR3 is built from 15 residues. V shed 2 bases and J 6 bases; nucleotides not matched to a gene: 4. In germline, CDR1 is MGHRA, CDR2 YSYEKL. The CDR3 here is CASSQRDRGFDTQYF. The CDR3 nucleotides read TGCGCCAGCAGCCAAAGGGACAGGGGGTTTGATACGCAGTATTTT.

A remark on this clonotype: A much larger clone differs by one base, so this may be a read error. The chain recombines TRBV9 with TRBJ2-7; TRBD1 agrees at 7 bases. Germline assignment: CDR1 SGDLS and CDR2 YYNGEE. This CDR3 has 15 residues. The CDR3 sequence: CASSETGTALYEHYF. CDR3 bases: TGTGCCAGCAGCGAAACCGGGACAGCACTATACGAGCATTACTTC. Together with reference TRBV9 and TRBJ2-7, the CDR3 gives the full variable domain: DSGVTQTPKHLITATGQRVTLRCSPRSGDLSVYWYQQSLDQGLQFLIQYYNGEERAKGNILERFSAQQFPDLHSELNLSSLELGDSALYFCASSETGTALYEHYFGPGTRLTVT.

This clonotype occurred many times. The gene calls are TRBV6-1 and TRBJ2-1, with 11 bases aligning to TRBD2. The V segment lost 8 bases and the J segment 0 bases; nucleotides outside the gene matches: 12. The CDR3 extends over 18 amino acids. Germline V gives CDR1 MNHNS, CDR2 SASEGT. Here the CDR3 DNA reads TGTGCCAGCCTGCGGCGACTAGCGGGACCAAACTCCTACAATGAGCAGTTCTTC. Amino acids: CASLRRLAGPNSYNEQFF.

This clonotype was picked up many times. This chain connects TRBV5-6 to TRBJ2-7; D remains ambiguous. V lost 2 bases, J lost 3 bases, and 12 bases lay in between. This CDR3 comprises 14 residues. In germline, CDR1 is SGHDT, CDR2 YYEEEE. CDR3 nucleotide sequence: TGTGCCAGCAGCTTTGGTGCGTCAGACTACGAGCAGTACTTC. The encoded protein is CASSFGASDYEQYF.

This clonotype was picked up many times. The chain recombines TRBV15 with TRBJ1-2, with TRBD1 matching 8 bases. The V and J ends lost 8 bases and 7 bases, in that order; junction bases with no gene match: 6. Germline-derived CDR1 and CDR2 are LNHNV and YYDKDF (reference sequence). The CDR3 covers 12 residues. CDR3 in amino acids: CATLQGDGGYTF. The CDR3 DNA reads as TGTGCCACCCTACAGGGGGATGGTGGCTACACCTTC.

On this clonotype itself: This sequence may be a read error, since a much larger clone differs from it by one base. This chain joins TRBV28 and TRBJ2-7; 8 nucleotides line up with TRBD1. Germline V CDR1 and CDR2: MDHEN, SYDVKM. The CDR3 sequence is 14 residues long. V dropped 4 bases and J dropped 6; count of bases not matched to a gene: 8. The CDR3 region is CASSSSGQEGEQYF. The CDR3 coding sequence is TGTGCCAGCAGTTCATCGGGACAGGAGGGCGAGCAGTACTTC.

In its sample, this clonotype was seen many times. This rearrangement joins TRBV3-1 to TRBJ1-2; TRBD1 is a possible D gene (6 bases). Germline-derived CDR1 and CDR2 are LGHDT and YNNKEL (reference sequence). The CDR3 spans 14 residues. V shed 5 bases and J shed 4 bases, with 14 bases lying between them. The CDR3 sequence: CASSVRTEIYGYTF. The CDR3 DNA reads TGTGCCAGCAGCGTCCGGACAGAGATCTATGGCTACACCTTC.

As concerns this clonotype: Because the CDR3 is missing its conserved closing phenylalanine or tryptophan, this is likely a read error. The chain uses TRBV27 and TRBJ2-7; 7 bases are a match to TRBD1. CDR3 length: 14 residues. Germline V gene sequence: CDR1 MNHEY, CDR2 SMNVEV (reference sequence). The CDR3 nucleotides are TGCGCCAGCAGTTTTGACAGGGCCTCCTACGAGCAGTACTTA. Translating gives CASSFDRASYEQYL.

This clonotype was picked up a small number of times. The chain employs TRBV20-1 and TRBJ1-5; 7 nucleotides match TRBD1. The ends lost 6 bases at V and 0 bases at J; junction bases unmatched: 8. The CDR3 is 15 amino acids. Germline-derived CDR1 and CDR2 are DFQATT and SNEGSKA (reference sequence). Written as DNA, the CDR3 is TGCAGTGCCGCGGGACAGAAATATAGCAATCAGCCCCAGCATTTT. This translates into CSAAGQKYSNQPQHF.

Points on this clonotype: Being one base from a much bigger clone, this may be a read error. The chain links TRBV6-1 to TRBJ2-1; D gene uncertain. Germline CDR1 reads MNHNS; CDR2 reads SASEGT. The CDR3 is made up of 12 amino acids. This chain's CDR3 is CANSVRRNEQFF. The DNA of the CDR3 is TGTGCCAACAGTGTCAGAAGGAATGAGCAGTTCTTC.

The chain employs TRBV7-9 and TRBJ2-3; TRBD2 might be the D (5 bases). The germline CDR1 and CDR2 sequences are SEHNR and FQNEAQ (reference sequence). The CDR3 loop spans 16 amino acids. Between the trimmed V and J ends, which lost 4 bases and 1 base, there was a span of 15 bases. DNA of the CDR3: TGTGCCAGCAGCTCCAGGCGGGCGCGGCGCACAGATACGCAGTATTTT. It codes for CASSSRRARRTDTQYF.

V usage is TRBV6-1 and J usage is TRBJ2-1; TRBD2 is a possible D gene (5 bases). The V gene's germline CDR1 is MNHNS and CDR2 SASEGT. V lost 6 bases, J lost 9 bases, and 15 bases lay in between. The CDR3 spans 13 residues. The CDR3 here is CASSPMGSCEQFF. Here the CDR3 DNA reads TGTGCCAGCAGCCCCATGGGGAGCTGTGAGCAGTTCTTC.

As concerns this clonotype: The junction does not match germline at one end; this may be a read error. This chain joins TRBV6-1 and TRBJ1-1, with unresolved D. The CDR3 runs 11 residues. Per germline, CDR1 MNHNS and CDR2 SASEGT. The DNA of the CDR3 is TGTGCCAGCAGTCCCGGTGGTGAAGCTTCCTTT. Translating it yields CASSPGGEASF.

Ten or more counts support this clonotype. The CDR3 spells CSAREGGNGELFF. The CDR3 DNA reads as TGCAGTGCTAGAGAGGGGGGGAACGGGGAGCTGTTTTTT. V usage is TRBV20-1 and J usage is TRBJ2-2; 7 bases are shared with TRBD2. The CDR3 sequence is 13 residues long. CDR1 DFQATT and CDR2 SNEGSKA come from the germline V gene (reference sequence). J was trimmed by 7 bases and V by 0 bases; bases with no gene match: 2.

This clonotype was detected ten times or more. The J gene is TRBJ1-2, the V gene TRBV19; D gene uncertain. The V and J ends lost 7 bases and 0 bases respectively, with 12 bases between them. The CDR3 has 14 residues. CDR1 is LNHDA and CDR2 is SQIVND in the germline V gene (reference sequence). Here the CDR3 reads CASKPPNANYGYTF. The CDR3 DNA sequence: TGTGCCAGTAAACCGCCAAATGCTAACTATGGCTACACCTTC.

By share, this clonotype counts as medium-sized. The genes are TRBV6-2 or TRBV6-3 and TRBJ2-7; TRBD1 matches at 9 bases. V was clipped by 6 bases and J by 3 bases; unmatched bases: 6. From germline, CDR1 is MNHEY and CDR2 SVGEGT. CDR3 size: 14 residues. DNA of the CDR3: TGTGCCAGCAGCTCCCCGGGACAGGGCTACGAGCAGTACTTC. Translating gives CASSSPGQGYEQYF.

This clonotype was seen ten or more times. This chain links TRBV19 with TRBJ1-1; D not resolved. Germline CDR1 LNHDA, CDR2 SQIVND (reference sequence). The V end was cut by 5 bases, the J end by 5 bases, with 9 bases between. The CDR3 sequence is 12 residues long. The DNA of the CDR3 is TGTGCCAGTAGTCGAGGTGAGACTGAAGCTTTCTTT. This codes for CASSRGETEAFF.

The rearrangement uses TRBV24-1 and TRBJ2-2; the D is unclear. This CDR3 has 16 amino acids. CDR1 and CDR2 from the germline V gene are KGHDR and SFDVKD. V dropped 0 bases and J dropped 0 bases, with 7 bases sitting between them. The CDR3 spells CATSDLRYPNTGELFF. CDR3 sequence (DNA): TGTGCCACCAGTGATTTGAGGTACCCGAACACCGGGGAGCTGTTTTTT.

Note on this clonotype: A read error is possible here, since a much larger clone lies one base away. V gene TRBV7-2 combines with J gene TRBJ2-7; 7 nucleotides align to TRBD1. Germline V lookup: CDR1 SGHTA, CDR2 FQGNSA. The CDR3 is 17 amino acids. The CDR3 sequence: CATSPRVGDRVDYEQYF. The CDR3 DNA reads TGTGCCACCAGCCCCCGGGTGGGCGACAGGGTCGACTACGAGCAGTACTTC.